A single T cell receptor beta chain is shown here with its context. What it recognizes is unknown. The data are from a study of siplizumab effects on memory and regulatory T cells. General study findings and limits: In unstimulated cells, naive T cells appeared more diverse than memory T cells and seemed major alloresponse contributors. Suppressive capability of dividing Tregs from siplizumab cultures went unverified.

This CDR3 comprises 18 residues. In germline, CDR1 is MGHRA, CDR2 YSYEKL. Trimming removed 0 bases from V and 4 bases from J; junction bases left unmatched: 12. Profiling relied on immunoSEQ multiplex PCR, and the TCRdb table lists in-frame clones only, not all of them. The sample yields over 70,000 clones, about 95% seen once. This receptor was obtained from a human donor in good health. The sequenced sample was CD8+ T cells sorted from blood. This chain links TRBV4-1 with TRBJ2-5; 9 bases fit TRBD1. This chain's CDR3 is CASSQDYSGQGSRETQYF. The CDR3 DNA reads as TGCGCCAGCAGCCAAGATTACTCGGGACAGGGCTCTCGAGAGACCCAGTACTTC.